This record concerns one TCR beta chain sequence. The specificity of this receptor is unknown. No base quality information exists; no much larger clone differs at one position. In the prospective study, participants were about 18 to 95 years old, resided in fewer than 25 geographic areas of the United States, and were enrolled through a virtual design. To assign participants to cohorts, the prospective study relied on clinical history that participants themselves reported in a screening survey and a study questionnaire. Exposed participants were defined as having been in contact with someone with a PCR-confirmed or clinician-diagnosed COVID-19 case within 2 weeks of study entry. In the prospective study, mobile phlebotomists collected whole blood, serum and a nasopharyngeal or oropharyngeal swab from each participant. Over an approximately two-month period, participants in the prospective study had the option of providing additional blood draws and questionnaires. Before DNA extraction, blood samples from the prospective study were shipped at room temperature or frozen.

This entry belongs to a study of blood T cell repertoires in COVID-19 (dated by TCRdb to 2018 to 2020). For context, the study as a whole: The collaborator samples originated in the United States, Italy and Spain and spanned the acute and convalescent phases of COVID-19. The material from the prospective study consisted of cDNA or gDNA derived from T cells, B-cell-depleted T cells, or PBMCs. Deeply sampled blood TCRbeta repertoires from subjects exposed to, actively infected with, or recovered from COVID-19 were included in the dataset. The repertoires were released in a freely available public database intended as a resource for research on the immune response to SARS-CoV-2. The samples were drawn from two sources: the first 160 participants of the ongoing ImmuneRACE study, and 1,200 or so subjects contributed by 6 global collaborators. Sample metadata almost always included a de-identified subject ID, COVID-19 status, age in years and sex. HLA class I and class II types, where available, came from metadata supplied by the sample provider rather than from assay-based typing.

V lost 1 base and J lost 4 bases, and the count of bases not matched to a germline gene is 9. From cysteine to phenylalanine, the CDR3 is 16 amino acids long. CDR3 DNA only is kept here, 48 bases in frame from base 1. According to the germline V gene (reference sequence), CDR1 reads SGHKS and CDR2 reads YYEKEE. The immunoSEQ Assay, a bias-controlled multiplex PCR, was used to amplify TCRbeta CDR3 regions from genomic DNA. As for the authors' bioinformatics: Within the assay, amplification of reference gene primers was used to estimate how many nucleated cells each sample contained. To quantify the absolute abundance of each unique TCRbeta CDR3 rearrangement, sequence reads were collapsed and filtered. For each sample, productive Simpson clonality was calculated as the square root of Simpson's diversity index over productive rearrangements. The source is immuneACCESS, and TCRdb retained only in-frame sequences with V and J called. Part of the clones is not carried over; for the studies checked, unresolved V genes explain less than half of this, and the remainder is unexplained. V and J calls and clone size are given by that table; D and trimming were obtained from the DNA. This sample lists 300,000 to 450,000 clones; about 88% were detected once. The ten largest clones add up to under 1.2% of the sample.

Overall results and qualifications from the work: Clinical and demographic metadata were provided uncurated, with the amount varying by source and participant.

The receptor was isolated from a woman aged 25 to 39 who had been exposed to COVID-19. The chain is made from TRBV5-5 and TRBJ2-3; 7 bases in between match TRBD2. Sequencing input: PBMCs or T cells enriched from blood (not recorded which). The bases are TGTGCCAGCAGCTTGTTACGGCGGGAGTTGGCAGATACGCAGTATTTT. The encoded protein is CASSLLRRELADTQYF.